This T cell receptor beta chain originates from a study of blood T cell repertoires in COVID-19. Across the whole study: The United States, Italy and Spain were the sources of the acute and convalescent COVID-19 samples. Sources were T cells, B-cell-depleted T cells, or PBMCs; the material itself was cDNA or gDNA.

This clone was observed a single time. Per germline, CDR1 SEHNR and CDR2 FQNEAQ (reference sequence). This CDR3 comprises 15 residues. Trimming stripped 6 bases from V and 1 base from J, with 12 bases between. Source study methods: How many nucleated cells were present was estimated from reference gene primer amplification. Repertoires were generated with immunoSEQ multiplex PCR, while TCRdb's copy carries only in-frame clones and drops some. That table supplies the V and J calls and clone size; D and trimming were determined from the DNA. Of tens of thousands of clones listed, roughly 80% were seen once; the top ten hold about 11%.

Sequencing was carried out using peripheral blood. This sequence was found in a man aged 65 to 79 with acute or convalescent COVID-19. This sequence joins TRBV7-9 and TRBJ2-2, with D perhaps matching TRBD2 (5 bases). DNA for the CDR3: TGTGCCAGCAGTTTTTCCGGGAAGAACACCGGGGAGCTGTTTTTT. Its protein is CASSFSGKNTGELFF. Complete variable domain (other parts from reference TRBV7-9 and TRBJ2-2): DTGVSQNPRHKITKRGQNVTFRCDPISEHNRLYWYRQTLGQGPEFLTYFQNEAQLEKSRLLSDRFSAERPKGSFSTLEIQRTEQGDSAMYLCASSFSGKNTGELFFGEGSRLTVL.